This record covers a single T cell receptor beta chain. Grouping used clinical history reported by participants in a survey and questionnaire. TCRdb keeps only in-frame clones here, not all; method: immunoSEQ multiplex PCR. Of 150,000 to 200,000 clones in the sample, about 88% were seen once. This sample stems from a study of blood T cell repertoires in COVID-19. From germline, CDR1 is MNHNS and CDR2 SASEGT. The V and J ends lost 0 bases and 6 bases respectively, with 8 bases between them. The CDR3 is made up of 13 amino acids. The TCR was taken from a woman aged 40 to 50 in a cohort exposed to, infected with or recovered from COVID-19 (not recorded which). The rearrangement joins TRBV6-1 to TRBJ1-2, with D perhaps TRBD1 (6 bases). Sequenced sample: PBMCs or T cells enriched from blood (not recorded which). The DNA of the CDR3 is TGTGCCAGCAGTGAAGCGCAGGGGCATGGCTACACCTTC. Its protein is CASSEAQGHGYTF.